The 19 T cell receptor beta chains given below trace back to one sample, sequenced in a study of T cell changes during pregnancy in multiple sclerosis. The method was immunoSEQ multiplex PCR; TCRdb's version includes in-frame clones alone and lacks a portion of them. The sample shows approximately 84,000 clones, 94% of them seen only once. The sequenced sample was peripheral blood, obtained in the second trimester of pregnancy. The receptor set was obtained from a female donor in good health, enrolled as a control in a pregnancy study.

The chain has TRBV19 and TRBJ2-5, with 8 nucleotides matching TRBD1. The CDR3 is 13 residues long. In germline, CDR1 is LNHDA, CDR2 SQIVND (reference sequence). The V and J ends lost 2 bases and 5 bases, in that order; junction bases with no gene match: 1. The CDR3 bases are TGTGCCAGTAGTATAAGGGACAGGGAGACCCAGTACTTC. Translated, it gives CASSIRDRETQYF.

In the case of this clone: A read error may account for a junction end that differs from germline. The chain joins TRBV5-1 to TRBJ2-7; TRBD2 aligns across 7 bases. The CDR3 is 13 amino acids. Germline V gene lookup returns CDR1 SGHRS and CDR2 YFSETQ. CDR3 nucleotide sequence: TGCGCCAGCAGCTTGGTACCGCGGGAGCAGGTGCACTTC. Translating gives CASSLVPREQVHF.

Concerning this clone itself: The sample contains more than one DNA sequence encoding this CDR3. The gene calls are TRBV5-1 and TRBJ2-5; D might be TRBD1 (5 bases). Germline loops: CDR1 SGHRS, CDR2 YFSETQ. This CDR3 has 13 amino acids. V shed 2 bases and J shed 2 bases, with 7 bases lying between them. In DNA form, the CDR3 reads TGCGCCAGCAGCTTCAGGGTTCAAGAGACCCAGTACTTC. It translates to CASSFRVQETQYF.

The V gene is TRBV28, the J gene TRBJ2-3; TRBD1 matches 8 bases. Germline loops: CDR1 MDHEN, CDR2 SYDVKM. The CDR3 consists of 16 residues. The V segment lost 5 bases and the J segment 6 bases; nucleotides outside the gene matches: 13. The DNA for the CDR3 is TGTGCCAGCAGTCCCGCCAGACAGGGGAAGACGGATACGCAGTATTTT. This encodes CASSPARQGKTDTQYF.

In DNA form, the CDR3 reads TGTGCCAGCAGCTTAGCGAGAGGGGAGACAGGCAACACCATATATTTT. Translated: CASSLARGETGNTIYF. This chain joins TRBV7-2 and TRBJ1-3, with D maybe TRBD1 (6 bases). V lost 0 bases and J 7 bases, leaving 16 bases between the germline ends. The CDR3 length is 16 residues. CDR1 is SGHTA, CDR2 FQGNSA, per germline.

The gene calls are TRBV5-1 and TRBJ1-2; 8 nucleotides match TRBD1. Germline V gene lookup returns CDR1 SGHRS and CDR2 YFSETQ. This CDR3 spans 13 amino acids. V lost 2 bases, J lost 8 bases, and 5 bases stayed unmatched. Here the CDR3 DNA reads TGCGCCAGCAGCTTACAGGGGGTGGAGGGCTACACCTTC. It codes for CASSLQGVEGYTF. The full variable domain, with the rest looked up from reference TRBV5-1 and TRBJ1-2, is KAGVTQTPRYLIKTRGQQVTLSCSPISGHRSVSWYQQTPGQGLQFLFEYFSETQRNKGNFPGRFSGRQFSNSRSEMNVSTLELGDSALYLCASSLQGVEGYTFGSGTRLTVV.

V usage is TRBV28 and J usage is TRBJ2-7; tentatively, D is TRBD1 (6 bases). V lost 6 bases and J 6 bases, leaving 15 bases between the germline ends. The CDR3 is 13 amino acids. Germline V gives CDR1 MDHEN, CDR2 SYDVKM. CDR3 amino acids: CASSDPDRREQYF. CDR3 coding DNA: TGTGCCAGCAGCGACCCTGACAGGCGCGAGCAGTACTTC.

This chain links TRBV29-1 with TRBJ2-3, with TRBD1 identical over 8 bases. Trimming took 7 bases from V and 9 from J; bases not matched to a gene: 9. This CDR3 is 12 amino acids long. Germline V lookup: CDR1 SQVTM, CDR2 ANQGSEA. The CDR3 nucleotides are TGCAGCGCCTCCAGGGGGCTCGGGACGCAGTATTTT. Its protein is CSASRGLGTQYF.

The CDR3 DNA reads as TGCAGCGTGGGGGCTGGCAGGGTTGGAAACACCATATATTTT. Its translation: CSVGAGRVGNTIYF. This sequence joins TRBV29-1 and TRBJ1-3; D might be TRBD1 (6 bases). The CDR3 length is 14 residues. The V gene lost 6 bases and the J gene lost 3 bases, with 15 bases spanning the gap. The germline CDR1 and CDR2 sequences are SQVTM and ANQGSEA. Using reference TRBV29-1 and TRBJ1-3 for the parts outside the CDR3, the full variable domain is SAVISQKPSRDICQRGTSLTIQCQVDSQVTMMFWYRQQPGQSLTLIATANQGSEATYESGFVIDKFPISRPNLTFSTLTVSNMSPEDSSIYLCSVGAGRVGNTIYFGEGSWLTVV.

This sequence joins TRBV27 and TRBJ2-1; TRBD2 aligns across 8 bases. V was clipped by 10 bases and J by 4 bases; unmatched bases: 12. CDR1 and CDR2 (germline): MNHEY, SMNVEV (reference sequence). The CDR3 is 15 residues long. The DNA of the CDR3 is TGTGCCACCGCACCGAATAGCGGGGAATACAATGAGCAGTTCTTC. Translating gives CATAPNSGEYNEQFF.

The chain carries TRBV28 and TRBJ2-1; 7 nucleotides agree with TRBD1. Trimming at V came to 5 bases and at J to 4 bases, leaving 8 bases not matched to a gene. The CDR3 length is 15 residues. The V gene's germline CDR1 is MDHEN and CDR2 SYDVKM. CDR3 in DNA: TGTGCCAGCAGTCCAAACAGGGGCGGATACAATGAGCAGTTCTTC. It translates to CASSPNRGGYNEQFF.

V and J are TRBV25-1 and TRBJ2-3; D is possibly TRBD1 (6 bases). This CDR3 is built from 17 residues. Germline assignment: CDR1 MGHDK and CDR2 SYGVNS. Trimming removed 3 bases at V and 2 bases at J, with 18 bases between. DNA of the CDR3: TGTGCCAGCAGTGATTCTCGCGCAGGGGTAATCACAGATACGCAGTATTTT. Its protein product is CASSDSRAGVITDTQYF.

The chain uses TRBV5-6 and TRBJ1-5; TRBD1 matches at 9 bases. The CDR3 loop spans 15 amino acids. V trimming: 3 bases; J trimming: 2 bases; junction bases outside the gene matches: 3. Looked up from germline, CDR1 is SGHDT and CDR2 is YYEEEE. CDR3 residues: CASSYRTGGNQPQHF. CDR3 nucleotide sequence: TGTGCCAGCAGCTATAGGACAGGGGGCAATCAGCCCCAGCATTTT.

The genes are TRBV2 and TRBJ2-7; TRBD1 matches at 9 bases. Trimming cost V 5 bases and J 9 bases; bases outside gene matches: 8. CDR3 length: 13 residues. Per germline, CDR1 SNHLY and CDR2 FYNNEI. Here the CDR3 reads CASSLGTGTAQYF. CDR3 DNA: TGTGCCAGCAGTCTAGGGACAGGGACAGCGCAGTACTTC.

This clone was picked up one time. The J gene is TRBJ2-1, the V gene TRBV13, with 8 bases aligning to TRBD1. This CDR3 comprises 16 residues. J gave up 6 bases and V 4 bases, and 11 bases lay outside the gene matches. Per the germline V gene, CDR1 is PRHDT and CDR2 is FYEKMQ (reference sequence). In DNA form, the CDR3 reads TGTGCCAGCAGCTCCTGGCGGGACAGGCGAGGCAATGAGCAGTTCTTC. Translated, it gives CASSSWRDRRGNEQFF.

This clone was counted only a few times. This chain links TRBV28 with TRBJ2-7, with 9 bases matching TRBD1. This CDR3 comprises 15 residues. The V and J ends lost 6 bases and 6 bases, in that order; junction bases with no gene match: 12. Per the germline V gene, CDR1 is MDHEN and CDR2 is SYDVKM. CDR3 sequence reads: CASRSGTGSVFEQYF. CDR3 nucleotides: TGTGCCAGCAGGTCCGGGACAGGGTCAGTCTTCGAGCAGTACTTC.

The rearrangement joins TRBV7-9 to TRBJ2-6, with D perhaps matching TRBD1 (5 bases). Germline values: CDR1 SEHNR, CDR2 FQNEAQ (reference sequence). The length of the CDR3 is 13 residues. The V end was cut by 9 bases, the J end by 4 bases, with 10 bases between. This CDR3 reads CASQGSGANVLTF. In DNA, the CDR3 is TGTGCCAGTCAGGGTTCCGGGGCCAACGTCCTGACTTTC.

J is TRBJ2-1 and V is TRBV2; a possible D gene is TRBD1 (6 bases). Trimming cost V 10 bases and J 4 bases, with 17 bases left between them. This CDR3 spans 14 amino acids. Germline V CDR1 and CDR2: SNHLY, FYNNEI. The CDR3 DNA follows: TGTGCCAACATCAGGGGCTCGGATTACAATGAGCAGTTCTTC. Protein product: CANIRGSDYNEQFF.

The chain combines TRBV6-1 with TRBJ2-7, with a possible D match to TRBD1 (6 bases). Germline CDR1 and CDR2: MNHNS and SASEGT. The CDR3 extends over 14 amino acids. With 1 base removed from V and 3 bases from J, the gap between germline ends came to 10 bases. The CDR3 protein is CASSEGDTIYEQYF. CDR3 nucleotides: TGTGCCAGCAGTGAAGGGGACACGATCTACGAGCAGTACTTC.